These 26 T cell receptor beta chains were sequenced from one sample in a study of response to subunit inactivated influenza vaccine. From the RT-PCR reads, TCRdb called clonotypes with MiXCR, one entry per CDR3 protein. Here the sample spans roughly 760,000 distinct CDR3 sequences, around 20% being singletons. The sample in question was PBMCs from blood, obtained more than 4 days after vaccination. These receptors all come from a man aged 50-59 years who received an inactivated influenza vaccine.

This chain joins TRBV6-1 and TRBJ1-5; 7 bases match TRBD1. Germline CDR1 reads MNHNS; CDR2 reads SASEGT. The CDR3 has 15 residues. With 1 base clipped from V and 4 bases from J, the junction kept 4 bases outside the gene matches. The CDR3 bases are TGTGCCAGCAGTGAAGGACAGGGCCCGAATCAGCCCCAGCATTTT. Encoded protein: CASSEGQGPNQPQHF.

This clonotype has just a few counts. The CDR3 DNA is TGTGCCAGCAGTCAGGGGATTAATCATAATTCACCCCTCCACTTT. Its translation: CASSQGINHNSPLHF. This sequence joins TRBV12-3 or TRBV12-4 and TRBJ1-6; D perhaps matches TRBD1 (6 bases). The CDR3 loop spans 15 amino acids. Trimming took off 5 bases at V and 5 bases at J, with 13 bases between the two ends.

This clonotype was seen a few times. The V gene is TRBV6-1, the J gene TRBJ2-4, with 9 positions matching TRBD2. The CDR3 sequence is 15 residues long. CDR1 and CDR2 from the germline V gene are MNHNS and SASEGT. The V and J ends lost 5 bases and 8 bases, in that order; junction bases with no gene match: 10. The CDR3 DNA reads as TGTGCCAGCAGTCTAATAGCGGGGGTGGGAGACATTCAGTACTTC. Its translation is CASSLIAGVGDIQYF.

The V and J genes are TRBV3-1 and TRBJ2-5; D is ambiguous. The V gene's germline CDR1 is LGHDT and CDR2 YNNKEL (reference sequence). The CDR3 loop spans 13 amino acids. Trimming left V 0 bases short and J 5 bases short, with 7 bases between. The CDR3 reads CASSQELEETQYF. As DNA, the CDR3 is TGTGCCAGCAGCCAAGAATTAGAGGAGACCCAGTACTTC.

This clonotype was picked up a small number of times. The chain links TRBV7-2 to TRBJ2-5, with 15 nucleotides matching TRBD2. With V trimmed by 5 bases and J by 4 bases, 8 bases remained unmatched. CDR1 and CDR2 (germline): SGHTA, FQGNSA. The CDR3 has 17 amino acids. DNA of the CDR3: TGTGCCAGCAGCAGCGGACTAGCGGGGGGGCCCCCAGAGACCCAGTACTTC. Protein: CASSSGLAGGPPETQYF. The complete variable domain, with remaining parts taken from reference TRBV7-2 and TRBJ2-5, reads GAGVSQSPSNKVTEKGKDVELRCDPISGHTALYWYRQSLGQGLEFLIYFQGNSAPDKSGLPSDRFSAERTGGSVSTLTIQRTQQEDSAVYLCASSSGLAGGPPETQYFGPGTRLLVL.

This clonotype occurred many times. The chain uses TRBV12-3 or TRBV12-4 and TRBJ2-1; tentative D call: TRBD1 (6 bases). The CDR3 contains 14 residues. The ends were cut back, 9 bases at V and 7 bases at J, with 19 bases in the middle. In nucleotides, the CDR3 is TGTGCCAGTAAGGGCTTGGAAGGGGGAAATGAGCAGTTCTTC. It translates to CASKGLEGGNEQFF.

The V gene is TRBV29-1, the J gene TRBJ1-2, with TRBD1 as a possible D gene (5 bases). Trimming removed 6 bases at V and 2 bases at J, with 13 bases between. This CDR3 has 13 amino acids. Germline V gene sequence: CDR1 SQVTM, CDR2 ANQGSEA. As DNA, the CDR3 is TGCAGCGTATCGGGACGGGCGAACTATGGCTACACCTTC. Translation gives CSVSGRANYGYTF.

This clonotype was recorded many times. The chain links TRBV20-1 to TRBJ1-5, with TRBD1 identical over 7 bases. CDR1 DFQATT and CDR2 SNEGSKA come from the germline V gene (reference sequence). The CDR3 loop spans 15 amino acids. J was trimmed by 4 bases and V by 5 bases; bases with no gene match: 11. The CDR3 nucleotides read TGCAGTGCTGTAAACCCGGGACAGCTTAATCAGCCCCAGCATTTT. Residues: CSAVNPGQLNQPQHF.

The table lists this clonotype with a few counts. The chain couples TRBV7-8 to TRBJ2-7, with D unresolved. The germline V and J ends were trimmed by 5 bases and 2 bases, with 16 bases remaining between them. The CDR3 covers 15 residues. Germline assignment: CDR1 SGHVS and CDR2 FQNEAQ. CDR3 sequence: CASSHGFDPTYEQYF. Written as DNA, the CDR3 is TGTGCCAGCAGCCACGGATTCGACCCTACCTACGAGCAGTACTTC.

The CDR3 region is CASSEWGKGNEQFF. CDR3 DNA: TGTGCCAGCAGTGAATGGGGGAAAGGTAATGAGCAGTTCTTC. V usage is TRBV25-1 and J usage is TRBJ2-1; D might be TRBD1 or TRBD2, each matching 5 bases. Per the germline V gene, CDR1 is MGHDK and CDR2 is SYGVNS. V was pared by 1 base and J by 7 bases, with 11 bases between. There are 14 residues in the CDR3. The full variable domain, in which reference TRBV25-1 and TRBJ2-1 provide the parts outside the CDR3, is EADIYQTPRYLVIGTGKKITLECSQTMGHDKMYWYQQDPGMELHLIHYSYGVNSTEKGDLSSESTVSRIRTEHFPLTLESARPSHTSQYLCASSEWGKGNEQFFGPGTRLTVL.

The CDR3 reads CASSLNGRDQETQYF. CDR3 DNA sequence: TGTGCCAGCAGCTTAAATGGCAGGGACCAAGAGACCCAGTACTTC. This chain connects TRBV7-3 to TRBJ2-5; possibly TRBD1 for D (5 bases). V lost 1 base and J lost 0, with 9 bases in between. The length of the CDR3 is 15 residues. In germline, CDR1 is SGHTA, CDR2 FQGTGA.

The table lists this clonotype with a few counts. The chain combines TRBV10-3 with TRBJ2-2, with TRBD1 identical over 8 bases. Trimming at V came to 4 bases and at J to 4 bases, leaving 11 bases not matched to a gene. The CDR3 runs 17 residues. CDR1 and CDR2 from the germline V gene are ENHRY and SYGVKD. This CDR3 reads CAISGTGQARGTGELFF. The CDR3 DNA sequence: TGTGCCATCAGTGGGACGGGACAGGCAAGAGGCACCGGGGAGCTGTTTTTT.

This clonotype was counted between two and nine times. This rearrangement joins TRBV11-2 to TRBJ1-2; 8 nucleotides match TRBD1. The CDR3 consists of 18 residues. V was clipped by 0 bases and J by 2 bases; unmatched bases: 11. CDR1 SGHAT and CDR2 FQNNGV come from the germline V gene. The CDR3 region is CASSLDGAGGLTNYGYTF. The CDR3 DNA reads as TGTGCCAGCAGCTTAGATGGGGCAGGGGGCCTCACCAACTATGGCTACACCTTC.

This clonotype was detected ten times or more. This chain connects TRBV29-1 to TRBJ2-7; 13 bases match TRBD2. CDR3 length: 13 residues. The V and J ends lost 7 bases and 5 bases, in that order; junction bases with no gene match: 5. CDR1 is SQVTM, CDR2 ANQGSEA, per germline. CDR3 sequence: CSAGTSGIDEQYF. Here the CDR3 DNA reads TGCAGCGCAGGGACTAGCGGGATAGACGAGCAGTACTTC.

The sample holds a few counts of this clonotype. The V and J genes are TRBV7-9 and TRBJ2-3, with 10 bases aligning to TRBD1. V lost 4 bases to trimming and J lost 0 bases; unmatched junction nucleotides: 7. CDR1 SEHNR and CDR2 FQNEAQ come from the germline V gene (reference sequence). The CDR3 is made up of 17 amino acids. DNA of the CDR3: TGTGCCAGCAGCTCCCGAATGGACAGGGGGAGCACAGATACGCAGTATTTT. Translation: CASSSRMDRGSTDTQYF.

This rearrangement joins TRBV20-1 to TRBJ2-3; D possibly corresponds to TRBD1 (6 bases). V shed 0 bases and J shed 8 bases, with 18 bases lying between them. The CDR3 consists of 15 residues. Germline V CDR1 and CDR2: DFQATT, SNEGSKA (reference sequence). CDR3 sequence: CSARDLLQGEGTQYF. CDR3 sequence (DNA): TGCAGTGCTAGAGATCTCTTACAGGGAGAGGGTACGCAGTATTTT.

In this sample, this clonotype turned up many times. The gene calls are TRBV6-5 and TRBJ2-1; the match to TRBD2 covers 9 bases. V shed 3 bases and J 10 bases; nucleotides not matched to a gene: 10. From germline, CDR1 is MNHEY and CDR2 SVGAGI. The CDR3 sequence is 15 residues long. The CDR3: CASSYQGTSPSEQFF. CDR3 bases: TGTGCCAGCAGTTATCAGGGGACTAGCCCGTCCGAGCAGTTCTTC.

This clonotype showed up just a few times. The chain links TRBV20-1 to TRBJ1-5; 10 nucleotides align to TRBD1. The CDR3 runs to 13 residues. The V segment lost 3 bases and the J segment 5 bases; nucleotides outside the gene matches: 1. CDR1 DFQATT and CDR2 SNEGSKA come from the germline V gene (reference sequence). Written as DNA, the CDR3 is TGCAGTGCTAGGACAGGGGGCGATCAGCCCCAGCATTTT. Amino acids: CSARTGGDQPQHF.

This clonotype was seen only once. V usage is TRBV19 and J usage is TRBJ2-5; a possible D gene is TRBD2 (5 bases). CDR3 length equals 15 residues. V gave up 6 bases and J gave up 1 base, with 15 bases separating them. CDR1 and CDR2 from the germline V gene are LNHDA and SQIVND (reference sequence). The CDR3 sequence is CASSGVKGPQETQYF. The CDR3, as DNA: TGTGCCAGTAGCGGGGTCAAAGGGCCCCAAGAGACCCAGTACTTC.

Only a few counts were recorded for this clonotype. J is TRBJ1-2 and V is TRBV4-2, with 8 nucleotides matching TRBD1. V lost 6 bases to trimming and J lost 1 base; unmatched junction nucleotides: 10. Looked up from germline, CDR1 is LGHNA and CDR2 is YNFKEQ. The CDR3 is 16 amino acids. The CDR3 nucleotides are TGTGCCAGCAGTAGAGGCGGGACAGGAAGTAACTATGGCTACACCTTC. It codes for CASSRGGTGSNYGYTF.

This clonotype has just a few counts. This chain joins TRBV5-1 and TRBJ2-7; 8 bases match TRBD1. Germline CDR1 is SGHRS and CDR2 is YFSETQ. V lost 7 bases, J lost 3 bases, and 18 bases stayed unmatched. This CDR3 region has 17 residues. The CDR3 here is CASPPDRVGWSFYEQYF. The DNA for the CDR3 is TGCGCCAGCCCCCCGGACAGGGTAGGGTGGTCCTTCTACGAGCAGTACTTC.

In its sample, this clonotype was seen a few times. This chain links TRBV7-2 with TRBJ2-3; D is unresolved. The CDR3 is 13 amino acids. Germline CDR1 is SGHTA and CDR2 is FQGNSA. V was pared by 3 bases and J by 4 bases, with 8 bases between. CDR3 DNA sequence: TGTGCCAGCAGCTTCTTACTCTCAGATACGCAGTATTTT. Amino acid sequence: CASSFLLSDTQYF.

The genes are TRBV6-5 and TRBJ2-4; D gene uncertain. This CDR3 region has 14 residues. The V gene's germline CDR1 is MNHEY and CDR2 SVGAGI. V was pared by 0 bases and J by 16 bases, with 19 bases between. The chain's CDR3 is CASSYSKAARNLYF. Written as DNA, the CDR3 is TGTGCCAGCAGTTACTCGAAAGCAGCCCGAAACCTATACTTC.

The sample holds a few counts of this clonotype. CDR3 region: CSARDLRLVGYNEQFF. The CDR3, as DNA: TGCAGTGCTAGAGATCTCCGACTAGTCGGTTACAATGAGCAGTTCTTC. The chain joins TRBV20-1 to TRBJ2-1; weak D call: TRBD2 (6 bases). CDR1 and CDR2 (germline): DFQATT, SNEGSKA (reference sequence). The CDR3 is 16 residues long. Trimming shortened V by 0 bases and J by 4 bases, and 16 bases separated the two germline ends.

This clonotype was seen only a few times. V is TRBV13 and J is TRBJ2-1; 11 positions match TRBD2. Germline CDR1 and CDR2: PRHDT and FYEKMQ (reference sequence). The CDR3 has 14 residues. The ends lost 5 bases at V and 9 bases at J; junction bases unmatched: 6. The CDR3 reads CASSTRTSGLEQFF. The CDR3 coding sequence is TGTGCCAGCAGCACGAGGACTAGCGGGCTTGAGCAGTTCTTC.

DNA for the CDR3: TGCAGTGCTAGAGATCCCCCCTCGCGGGGGAACACTGAAGCTTTCTTT. This encodes CSARDPPSRGNTEAFF. V usage is TRBV20-1 and J usage is TRBJ1-1, with D hard to call. Trimming shortened V by 0 bases and J by 1 base, and 15 bases separated the two germline ends. The CDR3 length is 16 residues. Germline lookup yields CDR1 DFQATT and CDR2 SNEGSKA (reference sequence).